Sequencing of this T cell receptor (beta chain) was carried out in a study of blood T cell repertoires in COVID-19. V shed 3 bases and J shed 3 bases, with 14 bases lying between them. This CDR3 contains 16 residues. CDR1 is SGHTA, CDR2 FQGNSA, per germline. Produced via immunoSEQ multiplex PCR; TCRdb's table is partial and in-frame only. The table lists approximately 300,000 clones, nearly 90% of them singletons. V and J are TRBV7-2 and TRBJ2-2, with D hard to call. This receptor was obtained from a middle-aged woman with COVID-19, enrolled during active disease. Sequences were obtained from peripheral blood. The CDR3 sequence: CASSLVVRSHTGELFF. The CDR3 region has the DNA TGTGCCAGCAGCTTGGTAGTGCGGTCGCACACCGGGGAGCTGTTTTTT.